Listed here is a single T cell receptor (beta chain). In the original processing: Using reference gene primer amplification, nucleated cell counts were estimated. The repertoire was sequenced with immunoSEQ multiplex PCR; TCRdb's copy has only in-frame clones and lacks some. The V and J calls and clone size were taken over from that table, and D and trimming were inferred from the DNA. Of a few hundred thousand clones listed, around 90% were seen once; the top ten hold 0.95% to 1%. The CDR3 length is 13 residues. Trimming removed 1 base from V and 2 bases from J, with 5 bases in between. This record comes from a study of blood T cell repertoires in COVID-19. Study context: Material from acute and convalescent COVID-19 was sourced from the United States, Italy and Spain. PBMCs, B-cell-depleted T cells, or T cells provided the cDNA or gDNA that made up the material.

Specimen: peripheral blood. The sequence was obtained from a woman aged 40 to 50 who had recovered from COVID-19. The chain combines TRBV12-3 or TRBV12-4 with TRBJ1-2; the D is unclear. The CDR3 nucleotides read TGTGCCAGCAGTTTAGGGCGGAACTATGGCTACACCTTC. Protein sequence: CASSLGRNYGYTF.